The 10 T cell receptor beta chains below were found in one sample sequenced in a study of cytomegalovirus exposure and HLA in healthy donors. It was with 60 Vbeta and 13 Jbeta primers that the PCR ran. TCRdb keeps only in-frame clones here, not all; method: immunoSEQ multiplex PCR. The repertoire holds approximately 100,000 clones, with roughly 73% as singletons. Specimen: PBMCs. These receptors were collected from a man aged 40-55 years in good health and CMV-seronegative.

This chain joins TRBV11-2 and TRBJ1-2; D unresolved. Germline V gives CDR1 SGHAT, CDR2 FQNNGV. The CDR3 has 14 residues. V shed 1 base and J shed 2 bases, with 8 bases lying between them. CDR3 amino acids: CASSLVNSNYGYTF. The CDR3 bases are TGTGCCAGCAGCTTAGTTAACAGCAACTATGGCTACACCTTC. The full variable domain, rest sourced from reference TRBV11-2 and TRBJ1-2, is EAGVAQSPRYKIIEKRQSVAFWCNPISGHATLYWYQQILGQGPKLLIQFQNNGVVDDSQLPKDRFSAERLKGVDSTLKIQPAKLEDSAVYLCASSLVNSNYGYTFGSGTRLTVV.

The CDR3 spells CASSSGTASPEQYF. The CDR3 DNA reads TGTGCCAGCAGCTCTGGGACAGCCTCTCCCGAGCAGTACTTC. V is TRBV6-6 and J is TRBJ2-7, with TRBD1 identical over 7 bases. Trimming removed 6 bases from V and 6 bases from J; junction bases left unmatched: 11. Germline CDR1 reads MNHNY; CDR2 reads SVGAGI (reference sequence). This CDR3 has 14 amino acids.

The chain uses TRBV2 and TRBJ1-2; D not resolved. Trimming took off 11 bases at V and 4 bases at J, with 11 bases between the two ends. The CDR3 loop spans 11 amino acids. Per the germline V gene, CDR1 is SNHLY and CDR2 is FYNNEI. CDR3 region: CASARSYGYTF. Written as DNA, the CDR3 is TGTGCCTCCGCGCGGTCCTATGGCTACACCTTC.

V and J are TRBV23-1 and TRBJ1-3; 10 nucleotides align to TRBD1. TRBV23-1 is reported as an ORF; its role is uncertain. The CDR3 runs to 19 residues. The ends lost 5 bases at V and 0 bases at J; junction bases unmatched: 13. CDR3 loop: CASSCTDRGSDRSGNTIYF. The CDR3 bases are TGCGCCAGCAGTTGTACGGACAGGGGGTCCGACCGCTCTGGAAACACCATATATTTT.

J is TRBJ2-3 and V is TRBV7-2; 12 nucleotides align to TRBD2. The V gene's germline CDR1 is SGHTA and CDR2 FQGNSA. V was pared by 4 bases and J by 14 bases, with 13 bases of the junction left unmatched. This CDR3 has 15 residues. CDR3 sequence: CASSSSVLAGGSLYF. The CDR3 DNA is TGTGCCAGCAGCTCATCCGTTCTAGCGGGGGGGTCCTTGTATTTT. The variable domain in full, with the rest retrieved from reference TRBV7-2 and TRBJ2-3, is GAGVSQSPSNKVTEKGKDVELRCDPISGHTALYWYRQSLGQGLEFLIYFQGNSAPDKSGLPSDRFSAERTGGSVSTLTIQRTQQEDSAVYLCASSSSVLAGGSLYFGPGTRLTVL.

This clone occurred a few times. V and J are TRBV6-5 and TRBJ1-2, with D hard to call. The CDR3 contains 16 residues. The germline gives CDR1 MNHEY, CDR2 SVGAGI. V shed 0 bases and J shed 8 bases, with 19 bases lying between them. CDR3 region: CASSYSTLGVGWGYTF. CDR3 bases: TGTGCCAGCAGTTACTCGACTCTGGGTGTCGGCTGGGGCTACACCTTC.

The V call is TRBV7-9, the J call TRBJ1-1; TRBD1 agrees at 8 bases. CDR1 and CDR2 from the germline V gene are SEHNR and FQNEAQ (reference sequence). The CDR3 length is 17 residues. V lost 4 bases to trimming and J lost 6 bases; unmatched junction nucleotides: 16. The CDR3 DNA is TGTGCCAGCAGCTCCCCCTGGGACAGGAGAAGAAGGGCTGAAGCTTTCTTT. Its protein product is CASSSPWDRRRRAEAFF.

This clone was counted only a few times. The CDR3 region has the DNA TGTGCCAGCGGACAGCCTGGATCCTACGAGCAGTACTTC. This translates into CASGQPGSYEQYF. The chain carries TRBV25-1 and TRBJ2-7; D is perhaps TRBD1 (6 bases). V was trimmed by 8 bases and J by 1 base, leaving 12 bases between them. The V gene's germline CDR1 is MGHDK and CDR2 SYGVNS. The CDR3 consists of 13 residues.

The V and J genes are TRBV7-9 and TRBJ1-1; possibly TRBD1 for D (5 bases). The CDR3 loop spans 16 amino acids. The V gene's germline CDR1 is SEHNR and CDR2 FQNEAQ (reference sequence). V dropped 8 bases and J dropped 0 bases, with 19 bases sitting between them. The CDR3 sequence: CASVPGVWAMNTEAFF. For the CDR3, the DNA is TGTGCCAGCGTCCCGGGGGTATGGGCCATGAACACTGAAGCTTTCTTT.

This clone was counted only a few times. This rearrangement joins TRBV4-1 to TRBJ2-7; possibly TRBD1 for D (6 bases). This CDR3 has 16 amino acids. Between the trimmed V and J ends, which lost 0 bases and 0 bases, there was a span of 12 bases. Per the germline V gene, CDR1 is MGHRA and CDR2 is YSYEKL. The CDR3 sequence: CASSQDSGQISYEQYF. Here the CDR3 DNA reads TGCGCCAGCAGCCAAGATTCAGGACAGATCTCCTACGAGCAGTACTTC.